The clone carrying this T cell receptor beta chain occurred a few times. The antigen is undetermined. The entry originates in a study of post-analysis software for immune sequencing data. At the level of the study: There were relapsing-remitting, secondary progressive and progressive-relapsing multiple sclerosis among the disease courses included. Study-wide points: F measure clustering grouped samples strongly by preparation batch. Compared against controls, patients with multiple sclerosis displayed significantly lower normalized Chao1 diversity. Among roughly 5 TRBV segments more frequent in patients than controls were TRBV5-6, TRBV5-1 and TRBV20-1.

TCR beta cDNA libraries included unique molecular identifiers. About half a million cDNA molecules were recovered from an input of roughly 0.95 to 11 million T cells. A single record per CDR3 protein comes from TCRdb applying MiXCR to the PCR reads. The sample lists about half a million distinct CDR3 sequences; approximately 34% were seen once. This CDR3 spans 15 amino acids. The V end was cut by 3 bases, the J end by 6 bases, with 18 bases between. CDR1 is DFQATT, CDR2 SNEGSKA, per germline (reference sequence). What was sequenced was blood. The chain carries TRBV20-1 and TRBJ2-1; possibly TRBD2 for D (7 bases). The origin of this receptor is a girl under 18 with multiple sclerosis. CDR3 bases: TGCAGTGCTAGTTGGGGGGGGCCATTCAGCAATGAGCAGTTCTTC. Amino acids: CSASWGGPFSNEQFF.